The sequence of this T cell receptor (beta chain) was determined in a study of cytomegalovirus exposure and HLA in healthy donors. Amplification used 60 Vbeta primers and 13 Jbeta primers. Profiled with immunoSEQ multiplex PCR; TCRdb holds only in-frame clones, not every one. In the table there are 150,000 to 200,000 clones, over 75% of which are singletons. The CDR3 extends over 14 amino acids. Between the trimmed V and J ends, which lost 3 bases and 3 bases, there was a span of 12 bases. Germline loops: CDR1 MNHEY, CDR2 SMNVEV (reference sequence). Sequenced sample: PBMCs. The chain carries TRBV27 and TRBJ2-7, with TRBD2 as a possible D gene (6 bases). The receptor was isolated from a man between 18 and 35 years old in good health and CMV-seropositive. The CDR3, as DNA: TGTGCCAGCAGTTTTGAGCGGGCCCACTACGAGCAGTACTTC. Encoded protein: CASSFERAHYEQYF.